These T cell receptor beta chains were read from a single sample in a study of T cell changes during pregnancy in multiple sclerosis. Measured with immunoSEQ multiplex PCR; TCRdb has only the in-frame clones, and not every one. The data contain 60,000 to 85,000 clones, more than 90% of them seen just once; the ten biggest clones take up 3% to 4.5%. The material sequenced was peripheral blood, taken after pregnancy. These receptors were taken from a female donor in good health, enrolled as a control in a pregnancy study. CDR3s include the opening cysteine and the closing phenylalanine or tryptophan. Fields, in order: V gene, J gene, clone size, D gene, CDR3 protein, CDR3 DNA. D genes are given only for firm matches. Not all rows give a size; the values are once, few, many and, for expanded clones, a class.

>TRBV5-1|TRBJ2-6|-|TRBD1
CASSSGQASSGANVLTF
TGCGCCAGCAGCTCTGGACAGGCCAGCTCTGGGGCCAACGTCCTGACTTTC
>TRBV5-4|TRBJ1-2|few|TRBD1
CASSLGWDRDYGYTF
TGTGCCAGCAGCTTGGGGTGGGACAGGGACTATGGCTACACCTTC
>TRBV19|TRBJ1-4|-|TRBD1
CASSNSDRDGISNEKLFF
TGTGCCAGTAGTAACTCGGACAGGGACGGGATATCTAATGAAAAACTGTTTTTT
>TRBV6-1|TRBJ2-1|once|TRBD2
CASRATSGSNNEQFF
TGTGCCAGCAGGGCGACTAGCGGGAGCAACAATGAGCAGTTCTTC
>TRBV18|TRBJ1-2|-|TRBD1
CASSPSGTGGYGYTF
TGTGCCAGCTCACCATCTGGGACAGGGGGCTATGGCTACACCTTC
>TRBV6-1|TRBJ2-2|-|-
CASTPGSNTGELFF
TGTGCCAGCACCCCGGGATCGAACACCGGGGAGCTGTTTTTT
>TRBV7-2|TRBJ2-1|-|TRBD2
CATKLTSGFNEQFF
TGTGCCACCAAACTGACTAGCGGCTTCAATGAGCAGTTCTTC
>TRBV4-3|TRBJ2-1|-|TRBD2
CASSQDSGRGVRGEQFF
TGCGCCAGCAGCCAAGATAGCGGGAGGGGGGTAAGGGGTGAGCAGTTCTTC
>TRBV6-1|TRBJ2-3|-|TRBD1
CASSDRGFSTDTQYF
TGTGCCAGCAGTGACAGGGGGTTCAGCACAGATACGCAGTATTTT
>TRBV5-6|TRBJ2-5|once|TRBD2
CASSQPGLPYETQYF
TGTGCCAGCAGTCAACCGGGACTACCCTACGAGACCCAGTACTTC
>TRBV11-2|TRBJ2-6|-|TRBD1
CASSFRPGQVSGANVLTF
TGTGCCAGCAGCTTCCGGCCGGGACAGGTCTCTGGGGCCAACGTCCTGACTTTC
>TRBV27|TRBJ1-2|-|TRBD1
CASSRTGSGGAYGYTF
TGTGCCAGCAGTAGGACAGGGTCCGGAGGTGCCTATGGCTACACCTTC
>TRBV6-1|TRBJ2-3|-|TRBD2
CASSDLAGEADTQYF
TGTGCCAGCAGTGATTTGGCGGGAGAGGCAGATACGCAGTATTTT
>TRBV7-2|TRBJ2-1|-|-
CASSTRLDSDEQFF
TGTGCCAGCAGCACTAGACTAGATTCAGATGAGCAGTTCTTC